A single sample is the source of the 5 T cell receptor beta chains below, sequenced in a study of blood T cells in healthy people across ages. Together with a sample-barcoded 5' primer, a J-beta primer mix was included in a second PCR lasting about 6 to 11 cycles. TCRdb called the 5' RACE reads again in MiXCR, with one record for every CDR3 protein. The sample lists approximately 490,000 distinct CDR3 sequences, under 30% occurring once. The sample was also linked to a second study, of T cells of mothers and their children.

The sequenced material came from blood. These receptors all stem from a boy aged 10-17 years in good health.

This chain links TRBV29-1 with TRBJ2-2; perhaps TRBD2 as D (6 bases). Germline CDR1 reads SQVTM; CDR2 reads ANQGSEA. Deletions cut 4 bases from V and 10 bases from J, with 10 bases between. This CDR3 spans 11 amino acids. CDR3 DNA: TGCAGCGTTGGGAGGGTGGAGGAGCTGTTTTTT. It yields the protein CSVGRVEELFF.

The V gene is TRBV6-2 or TRBV6-3, the J gene TRBJ1-2; D uncertain. The germline gives CDR1 MNHEY, CDR2 SVGEGT. The CDR3 extends over 15 amino acids. Trimming shortened V by 0 bases and J by 7 bases, and 15 bases separated the two germline ends. The chain's CDR3 is CASSYSTEPFGGYTF. CDR3 nucleotides: TGTGCCAGCAGTTACTCTACGGAGCCCTTCGGTGGCTACACCTTC.

This clonotype turned up a few times. V usage is TRBV12-3 or TRBV12-4 and J usage is TRBJ1-6, with a possible D match to TRBD1 (5 bases). This CDR3 has 15 amino acids. Trimming removed 5 bases from V and 7 bases from J, with 15 bases in between. The CDR3 loop reads CASSHGLGVNSPLHF. In DNA form, the CDR3 reads TGTGCCAGCAGTCATGGTTTGGGGGTAAATTCACCCCTCCACTTT.

The chain links TRBV20-1 to TRBJ1-6, with TRBD1 as a possible D gene (6 bases). V was shortened by 3 bases and J by 0 bases, with 9 bases between the two germline ends. There are 15 residues in the CDR3. Germline V gene data show CDR1 as DFQATT and CDR2 as SNEGSKA (reference sequence). This CDR3 reads CSASQGSSYNSPLHF. The CDR3 nucleotides are TGCAGTGCTAGTCAGGGGAGCTCCTATAATTCACCCCTCCACTTT.

The rearrangement joins TRBV12-3 or TRBV12-4 to TRBJ2-1; either TRBD1 or TRBD2 may supply D (5 bases each). There are 15 residues in the CDR3. The germline V and J ends were trimmed by 2 bases and 2 bases, with 10 bases remaining between them. The CDR3 is CASSLSGRPYNEQFF. In DNA form, the CDR3 reads TGTGCCAGCAGTTTATCGGGACGACCCTACAATGAGCAGTTCTTC.